This record concerns one TCR beta chain sequence. V lost 4 bases, J lost 5 bases, and 7 bases stayed unmatched. The CDR3 runs to 16 residues. Germline V gene data show CDR1 as LGHDT and CDR2 as YNNKEL (reference sequence). The data are from a study of blood T cell repertoires in COVID-19. Study as a whole: Sample material is recorded as cDNA or gDNA derived from T cells, B-cell-depleted T cells, or PBMCs.

Original handling: Reference gene primer amplification gave estimated nucleated cell counts. Generated by immunoSEQ multiplex PCR, the TCRdb table keeps only in-frame clones and is missing some. V and J calls and clone size are copied from that table; D and trimming were computed from the DNA. The data hold a few hundred thousand clones, with 70% to 90% observed a single time. Ages ranged from about 18 to 90 years, with residence in some 25 US areas. Participants reported their clinical history, and cohort assignment relied on those reports. The origin of this receptor is a man aged 25-40 years who had recovered from COVID-19. The sample consisted of PBMCs or T cells enriched from blood (not recorded which). The chain couples TRBV3-1 (or the pseudogene TRBV3-2) to TRBJ2-5, with TRBD2 matching 13 bases. The CDR3 sequence: CASSLRLAGGGETQYF. CDR3 DNA: TGTGCCAGCAGCCTTCGACTAGCGGGGGGCGGGGAGACCCAGTACTTC.